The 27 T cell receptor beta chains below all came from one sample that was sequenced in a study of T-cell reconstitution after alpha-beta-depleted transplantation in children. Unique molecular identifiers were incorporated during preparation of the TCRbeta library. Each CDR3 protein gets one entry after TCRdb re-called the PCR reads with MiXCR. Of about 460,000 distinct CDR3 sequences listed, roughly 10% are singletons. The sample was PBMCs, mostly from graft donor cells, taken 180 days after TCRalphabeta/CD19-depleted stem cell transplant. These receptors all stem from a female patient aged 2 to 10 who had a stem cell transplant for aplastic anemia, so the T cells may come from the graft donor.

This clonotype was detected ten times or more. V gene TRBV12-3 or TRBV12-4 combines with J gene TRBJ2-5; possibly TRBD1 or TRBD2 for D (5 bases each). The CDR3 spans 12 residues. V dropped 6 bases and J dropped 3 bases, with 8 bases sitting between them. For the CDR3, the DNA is TGTGCCAGCAGCGGGACGGAAGAGACCCAGTACTTC. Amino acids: CASSGTEETQYF.

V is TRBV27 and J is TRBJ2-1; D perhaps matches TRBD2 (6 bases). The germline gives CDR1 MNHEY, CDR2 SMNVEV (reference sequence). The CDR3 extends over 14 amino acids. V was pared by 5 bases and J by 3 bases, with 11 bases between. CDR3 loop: CASSVRTNYNEQFF. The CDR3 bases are TGTGCCAGCAGTGTCCGGACTAACTACAATGAGCAGTTCTTC.

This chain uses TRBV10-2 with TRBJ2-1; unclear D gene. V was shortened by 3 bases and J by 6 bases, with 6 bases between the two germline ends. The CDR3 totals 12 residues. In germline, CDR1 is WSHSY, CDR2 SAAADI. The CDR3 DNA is TGCGCCAGCAGTGAACTGTTCAATGAGCAGTTCTTC. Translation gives CASSELFNEQFF.

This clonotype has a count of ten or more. The CDR3 nucleotides are TGTGCCAGCAGCGTCGTAGCTAGCACAGATACGCAGTATTTT. Protein: CASSVVASTDTQYF. The chain carries TRBV7-2 and TRBJ2-3; D gene unclear. The CDR3 spans 14 residues. CDR1 and CDR2 (germline): SGHTA, FQGNSA. The V and J ends lost 5 bases and 0 bases respectively, with 9 bases between them.

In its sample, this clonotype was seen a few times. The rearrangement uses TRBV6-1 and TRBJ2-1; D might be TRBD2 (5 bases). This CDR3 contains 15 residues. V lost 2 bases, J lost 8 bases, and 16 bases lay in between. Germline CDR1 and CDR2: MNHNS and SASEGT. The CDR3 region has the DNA TGTGCCAGCAGTGAAATGGACTTCATACTCCATGAGCAGTTCTTC. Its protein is CASSEMDFILHEQFF.

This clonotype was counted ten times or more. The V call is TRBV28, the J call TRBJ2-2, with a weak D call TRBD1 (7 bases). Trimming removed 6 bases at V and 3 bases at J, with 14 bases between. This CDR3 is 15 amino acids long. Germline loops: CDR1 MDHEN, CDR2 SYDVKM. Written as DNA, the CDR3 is TGTGCCAGCAGGACCCCCAGGGGGGACACCGGGGAGCTGTTTTTT. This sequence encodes CASRTPRGDTGELFF.

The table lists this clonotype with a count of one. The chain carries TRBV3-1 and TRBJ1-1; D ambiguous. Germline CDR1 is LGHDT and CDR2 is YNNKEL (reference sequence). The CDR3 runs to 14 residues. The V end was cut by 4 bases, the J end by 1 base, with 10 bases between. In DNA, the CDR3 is TGTGCCAGCAGCCGCTTAGGGCGGAACACTGAAGCTTTCTTT. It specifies CASSRLGRNTEAFF.

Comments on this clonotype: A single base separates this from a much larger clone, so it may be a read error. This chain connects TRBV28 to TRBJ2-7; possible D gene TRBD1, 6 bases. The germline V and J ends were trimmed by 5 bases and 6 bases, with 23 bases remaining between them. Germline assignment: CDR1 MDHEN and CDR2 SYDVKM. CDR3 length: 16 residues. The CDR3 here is CASSPSLGQGPVEQYF. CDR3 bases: TGTGCCAGCAGTCCCTCCCTCGGGCAGGGGCCCGTCGAGCAGTACTTC.

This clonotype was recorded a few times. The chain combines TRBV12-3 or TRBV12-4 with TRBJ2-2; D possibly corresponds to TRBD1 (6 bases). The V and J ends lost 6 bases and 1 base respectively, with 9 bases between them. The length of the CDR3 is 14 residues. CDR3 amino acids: CASRPQGNTGELFF. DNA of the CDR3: TGTGCCAGCAGGCCACAGGGGAACACCGGGGAGCTGTTTTTT.

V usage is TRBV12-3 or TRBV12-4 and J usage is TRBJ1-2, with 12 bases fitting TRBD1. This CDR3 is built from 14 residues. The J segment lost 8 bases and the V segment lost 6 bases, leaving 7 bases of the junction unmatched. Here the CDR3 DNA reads TGTGCCAGCAGGACCGGGACAGGGGGCGAAGGCTACACCTTC. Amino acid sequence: CASRTGTGGEGYTF.

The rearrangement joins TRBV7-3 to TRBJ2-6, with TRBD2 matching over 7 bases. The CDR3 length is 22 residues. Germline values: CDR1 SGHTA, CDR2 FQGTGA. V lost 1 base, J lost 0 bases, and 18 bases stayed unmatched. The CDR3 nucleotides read TGTGCCAGCAGCTTAAACAGGCCCTGGGGGGGTCAAGATTTCTCTGGGGCCAACGTCCTGACTTTC. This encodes CASSLNRPWGGQDFSGANVLTF.

The CDR3 sequence is CASSPRDRGQEDGYTF. Here the CDR3 DNA reads TGTGCCAGCAGCCCCCGGGACAGGGGGCAAGAGGATGGCTACACCTTC. This rearrangement joins TRBV7-9 to TRBJ1-2; 12 bases are a match to TRBD1. The CDR3 spans 16 residues. V trimming: 5 bases; J trimming: 6 bases; junction bases outside the gene matches: 10. Germline values: CDR1 SEHNR, CDR2 FQNEAQ (reference sequence).

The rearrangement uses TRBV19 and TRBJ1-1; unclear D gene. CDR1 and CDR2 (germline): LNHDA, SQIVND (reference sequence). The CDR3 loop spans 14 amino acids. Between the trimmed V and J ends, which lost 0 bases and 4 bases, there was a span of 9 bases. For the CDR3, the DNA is TGTGCCAGTAGTATAGAGTTTGGGCGCACTGAAGCTTTCTTT. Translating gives CASSIEFGRTEAFF.

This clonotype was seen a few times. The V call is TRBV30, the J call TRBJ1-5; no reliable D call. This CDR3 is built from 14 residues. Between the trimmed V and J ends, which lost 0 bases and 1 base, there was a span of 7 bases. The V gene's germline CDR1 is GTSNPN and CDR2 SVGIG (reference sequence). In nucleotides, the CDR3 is TGTGCCTGGAGTGTAACGGACAGCAATCAGCCCCAGCATTTT. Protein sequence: CAWSVTDSNQPQHF.

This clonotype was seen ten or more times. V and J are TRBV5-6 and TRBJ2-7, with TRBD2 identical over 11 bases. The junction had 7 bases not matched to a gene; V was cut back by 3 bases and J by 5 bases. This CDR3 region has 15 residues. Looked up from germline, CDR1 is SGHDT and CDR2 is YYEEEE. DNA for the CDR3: TGTGCCAGCAGCTGGGTGACTAGCGGGGCCCACGAGCAGTACTTC. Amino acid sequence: CASSWVTSGAHEQYF.

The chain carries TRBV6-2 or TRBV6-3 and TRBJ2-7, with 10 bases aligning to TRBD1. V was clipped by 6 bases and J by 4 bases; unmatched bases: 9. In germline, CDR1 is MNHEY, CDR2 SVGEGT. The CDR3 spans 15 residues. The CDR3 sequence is CASRHGQGGMYEQYV. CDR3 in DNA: TGTGCCAGCAGGCACGGACAGGGGGGAATGTACGAGCAGTACGTC.

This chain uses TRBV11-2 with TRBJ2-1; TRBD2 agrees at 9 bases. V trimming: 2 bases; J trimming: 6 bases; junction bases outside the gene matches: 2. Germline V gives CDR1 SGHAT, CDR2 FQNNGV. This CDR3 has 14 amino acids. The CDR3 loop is CASSLRGRANEQFF. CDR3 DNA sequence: TGTGCCAGCAGCTTACGCGGGAGGGCCAATGAGCAGTTCTTC.

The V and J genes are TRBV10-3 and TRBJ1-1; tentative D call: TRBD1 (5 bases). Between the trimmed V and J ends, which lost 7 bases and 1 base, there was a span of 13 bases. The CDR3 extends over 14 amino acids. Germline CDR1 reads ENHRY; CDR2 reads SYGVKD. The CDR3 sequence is CAIMAGGWNTEAFF. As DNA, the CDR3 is TGTGCCATCATGGCCGGGGGATGGAACACTGAAGCTTTCTTT.

This CDR3 is CATSGGAHQPQHF. Here the CDR3 DNA reads TGTGCCACCAGTGGAGGGGCGCACCAGCCCCAGCATTTT. The chain has TRBV24-1 and TRBJ1-5; tentative D call: TRBD1 (5 bases). CDR1 is KGHDR, CDR2 SFDVKD, per germline. This CDR3 comprises 13 residues. V gave up 5 bases and J gave up 7 bases, with 11 bases separating them.

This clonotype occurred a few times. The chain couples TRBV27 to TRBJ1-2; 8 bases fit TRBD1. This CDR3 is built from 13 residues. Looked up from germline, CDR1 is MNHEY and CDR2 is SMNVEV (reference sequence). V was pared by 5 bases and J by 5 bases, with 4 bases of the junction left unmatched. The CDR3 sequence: CASSERQGYGYTF. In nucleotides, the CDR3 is TGTGCCAGCAGTGAACGACAGGGGTATGGCTACACCTTC.

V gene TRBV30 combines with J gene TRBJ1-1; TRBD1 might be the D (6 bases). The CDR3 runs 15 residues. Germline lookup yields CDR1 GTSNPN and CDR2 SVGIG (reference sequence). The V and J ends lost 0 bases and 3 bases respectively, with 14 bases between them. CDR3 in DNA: TGTGCCTGGAGTGTACGGGGGCGGCGAGACACTGAAGCTTTCTTT. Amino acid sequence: CAWSVRGRRDTEAFF.

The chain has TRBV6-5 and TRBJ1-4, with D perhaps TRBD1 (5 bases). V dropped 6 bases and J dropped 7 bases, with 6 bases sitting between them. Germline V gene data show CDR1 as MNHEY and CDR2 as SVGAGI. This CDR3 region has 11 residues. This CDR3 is CASSGGEKLFF. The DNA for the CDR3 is TGTGCCAGCAGCGGGGGTGAAAAACTGTTTTTT.

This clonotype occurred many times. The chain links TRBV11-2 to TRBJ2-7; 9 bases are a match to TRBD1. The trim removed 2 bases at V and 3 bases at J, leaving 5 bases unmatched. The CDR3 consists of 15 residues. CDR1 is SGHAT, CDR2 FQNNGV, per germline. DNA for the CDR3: TGTGCCAGCAGCTTAATACGGACAGGGGACTACGAGCAGTACTTC. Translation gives CASSLIRTGDYEQYF.

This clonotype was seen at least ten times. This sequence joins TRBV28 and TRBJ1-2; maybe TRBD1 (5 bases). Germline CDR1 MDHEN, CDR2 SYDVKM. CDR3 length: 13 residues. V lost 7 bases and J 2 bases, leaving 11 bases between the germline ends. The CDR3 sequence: CASTLTENYGYTF. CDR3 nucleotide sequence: TGTGCCAGCACCCTGACAGAAAACTATGGCTACACCTTC.

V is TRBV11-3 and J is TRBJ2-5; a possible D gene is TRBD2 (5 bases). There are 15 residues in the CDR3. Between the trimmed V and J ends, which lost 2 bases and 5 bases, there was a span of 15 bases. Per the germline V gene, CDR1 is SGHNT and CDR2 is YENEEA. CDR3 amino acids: CASSLTAVLGETQYF. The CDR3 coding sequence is TGTGCCAGCAGCTTAACAGCGGTCCTGGGGGAGACCCAGTACTTC.

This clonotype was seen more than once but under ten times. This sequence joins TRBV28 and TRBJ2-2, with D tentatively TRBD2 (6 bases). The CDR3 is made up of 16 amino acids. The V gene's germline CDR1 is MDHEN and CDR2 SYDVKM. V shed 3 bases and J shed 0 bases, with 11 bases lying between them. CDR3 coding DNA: TGTGCCAGCAGTTTGTTGGGACTGACGAACACCGGGGAGCTGTTTTTT. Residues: CASSLLGLTNTGELFF.

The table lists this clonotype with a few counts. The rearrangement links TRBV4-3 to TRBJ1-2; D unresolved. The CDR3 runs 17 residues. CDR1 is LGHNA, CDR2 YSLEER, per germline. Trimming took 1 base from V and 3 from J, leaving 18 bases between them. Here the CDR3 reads CASSQGRWIPVDYGYTF. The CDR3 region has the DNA TGCGCCAGCAGCCAAGGACGATGGATTCCCGTTGACTATGGCTACACCTTC.